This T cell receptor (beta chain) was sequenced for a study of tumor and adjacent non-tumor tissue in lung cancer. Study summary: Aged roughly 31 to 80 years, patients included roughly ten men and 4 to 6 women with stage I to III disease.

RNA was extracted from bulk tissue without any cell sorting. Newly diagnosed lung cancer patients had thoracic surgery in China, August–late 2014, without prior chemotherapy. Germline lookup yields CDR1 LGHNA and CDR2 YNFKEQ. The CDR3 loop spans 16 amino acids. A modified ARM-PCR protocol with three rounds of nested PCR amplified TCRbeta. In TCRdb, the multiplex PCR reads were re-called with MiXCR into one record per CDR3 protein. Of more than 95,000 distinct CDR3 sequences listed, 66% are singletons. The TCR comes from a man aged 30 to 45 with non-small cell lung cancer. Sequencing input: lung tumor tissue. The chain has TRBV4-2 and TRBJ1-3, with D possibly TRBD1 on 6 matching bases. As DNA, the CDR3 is TGTGCTAACAGCCAAGAGGGGGGAACGTGGGGAAACACCATATATTTT. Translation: CANSQEGGTWGNTIYF.